What follows is one TCR beta chain and its context. The CDR3 is 14 residues long. V was clipped by 3 bases and J by 1 base, with 7 bases between them. Per the germline V gene, CDR1 is SGHRS and CDR2 is YFSETQ. Profiled with immunoSEQ multiplex PCR; TCRdb holds only in-frame clones, not every one. In the table there are about 98,000 clones, around 80% of which are singletons. These data are taken from a study of control samples from healthy donors and cancer patients. The TCR sequence derives from a man in his sixties in good health. The chain links TRBV5-1 to TRBJ2-2, with TRBD1 as a possible D gene (6 bases). The sample comprised blood. CDR3 amino acids: CASSWGQNTGELFF. The CDR3 nucleotides read TGCGCCAGCAGCTGGGGACAGAACACCGGGGAGCTGTTTTTT. Filled out from reference TRBV5-1 and TRBJ2-2, the complete variable domain reads KAGVTQTPRYLIKTRGQQVTLSCSPISGHRSVSWYQQTPGQGLQFLFEYFSETQRNKGNFPGRFSGRQFSNSRSEMNVSTLELGDSALYLCASSWGQNTGELFFGEGSRLTVL.